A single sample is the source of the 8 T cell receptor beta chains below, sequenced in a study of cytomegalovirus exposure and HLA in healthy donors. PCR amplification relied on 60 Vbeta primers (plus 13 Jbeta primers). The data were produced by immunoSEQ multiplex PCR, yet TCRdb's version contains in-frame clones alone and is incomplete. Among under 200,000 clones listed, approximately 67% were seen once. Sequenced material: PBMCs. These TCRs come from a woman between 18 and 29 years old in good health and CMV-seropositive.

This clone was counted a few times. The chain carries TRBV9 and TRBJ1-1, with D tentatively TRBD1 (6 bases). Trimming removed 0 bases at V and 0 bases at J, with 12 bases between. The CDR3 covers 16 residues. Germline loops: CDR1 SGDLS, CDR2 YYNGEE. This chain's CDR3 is CASSVDGTPVNTEAFF. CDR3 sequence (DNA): TGTGCCAGCAGCGTAGACGGGACACCGGTGAACACTGAAGCTTTCTTT. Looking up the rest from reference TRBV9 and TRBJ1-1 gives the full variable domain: DSGVTQTPKHLITATGQRVTLRCSPRSGDLSVYWYQQSLDQGLQFLIQYYNGEERAKGNILERFSAQQFPDLHSELNLSSLELGDSALYFCASSVDGTPVNTEAFFGQGTRLTVV.

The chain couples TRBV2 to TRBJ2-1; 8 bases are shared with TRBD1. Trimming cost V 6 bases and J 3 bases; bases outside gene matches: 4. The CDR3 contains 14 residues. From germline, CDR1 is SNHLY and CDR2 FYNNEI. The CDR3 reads CASSSGTGYNEQFF. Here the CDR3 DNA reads TGTGCCAGCAGCTCCGGGACAGGCTACAATGAGCAGTTCTTC.

CDR3 coding DNA: TGTGCCAGCAGCTTAGGGGTCAGGGCTGGTTACGAGCAGTACTTC. Its protein is CASSLGVRAGYEQYF. The chain carries TRBV7-3 and TRBJ2-7; D perhaps matches TRBD1 (5 bases). This CDR3 is 15 amino acids long. Trimming removed 2 bases at V and 4 bases at J, with 15 bases between. Germline assignment: CDR1 SGHTA and CDR2 FQGTGA.

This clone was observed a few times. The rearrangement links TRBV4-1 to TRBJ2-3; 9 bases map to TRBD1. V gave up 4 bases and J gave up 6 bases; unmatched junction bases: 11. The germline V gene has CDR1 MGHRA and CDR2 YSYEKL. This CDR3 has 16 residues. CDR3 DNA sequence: TGCGCCAGCAGCCCTACACAGGGGGCCCCCGTGGATACGCAGTATTTT. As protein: CASSPTQGAPVDTQYF.

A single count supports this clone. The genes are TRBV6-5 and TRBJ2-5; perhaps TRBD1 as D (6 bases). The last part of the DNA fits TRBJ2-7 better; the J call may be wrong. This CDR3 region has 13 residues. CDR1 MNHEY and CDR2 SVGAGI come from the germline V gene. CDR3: CASRKPTGYEQYF. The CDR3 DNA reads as TGTGCCAGCAGAAAACCGACAGGCTACGAGCAGTACTTC.

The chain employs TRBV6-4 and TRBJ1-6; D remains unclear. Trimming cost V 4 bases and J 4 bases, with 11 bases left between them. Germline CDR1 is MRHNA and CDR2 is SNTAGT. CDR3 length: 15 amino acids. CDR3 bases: TGTGCCAGCAGTGCTATTTCGGGATATAATTCACCCCTCCACTTT. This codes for CASSAISGYNSPLHF.

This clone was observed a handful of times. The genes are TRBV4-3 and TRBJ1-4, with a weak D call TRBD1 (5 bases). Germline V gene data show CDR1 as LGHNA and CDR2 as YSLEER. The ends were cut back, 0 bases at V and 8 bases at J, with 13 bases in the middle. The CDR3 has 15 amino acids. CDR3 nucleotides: TGCGCCAGCAGCCAAGAGCAGGGTGTTTTCGAAAAACTGTTTTTT. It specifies CASSQEQGVFEKLFF.

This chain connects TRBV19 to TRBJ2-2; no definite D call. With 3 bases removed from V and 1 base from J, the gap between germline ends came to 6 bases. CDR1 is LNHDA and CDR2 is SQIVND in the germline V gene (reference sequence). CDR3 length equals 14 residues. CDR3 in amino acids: CASSILLNTGELFF. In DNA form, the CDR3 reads TGTGCCAGTAGTATCCTCCTGAACACCGGGGAGCTGTTTTTT.